This entry describes one T cell receptor (beta chain). Its cognate antigen is unknown. Some clones are missing from TCRdb's copy, which holds only in-frame ones; the method was immunoSEQ multiplex PCR. The table lists roughly 2.2 million clones, 93% of them singletons. The sample comes from a study of shared clonotypes between healthy human individuals. Study-level results: Sampling covered blood only; tissue repertoires likely differ.

V was clipped by 3 bases and J by 4 bases, with 10 bases between them. The CDR3 covers 13 residues. Germline values: CDR1 ENHRY, CDR2 SYGVKD. The TCR comes from a man between 18 and 35 years old in good health. Some clones in this sample may be carry-over from other donors' samples. The chain carries TRBV10-3 and TRBJ2-7; a weak D match, TRBD2 (5 bases). Source material: naive CD4+ T cells from PBMCs. Subset reported: CD45RA+ positively selected. Written as DNA, the CDR3 is TGTGCCATCAGTGACGGGGTTGGATACGAGCAGTACTTC. Translation gives CAISDGVGYEQYF.